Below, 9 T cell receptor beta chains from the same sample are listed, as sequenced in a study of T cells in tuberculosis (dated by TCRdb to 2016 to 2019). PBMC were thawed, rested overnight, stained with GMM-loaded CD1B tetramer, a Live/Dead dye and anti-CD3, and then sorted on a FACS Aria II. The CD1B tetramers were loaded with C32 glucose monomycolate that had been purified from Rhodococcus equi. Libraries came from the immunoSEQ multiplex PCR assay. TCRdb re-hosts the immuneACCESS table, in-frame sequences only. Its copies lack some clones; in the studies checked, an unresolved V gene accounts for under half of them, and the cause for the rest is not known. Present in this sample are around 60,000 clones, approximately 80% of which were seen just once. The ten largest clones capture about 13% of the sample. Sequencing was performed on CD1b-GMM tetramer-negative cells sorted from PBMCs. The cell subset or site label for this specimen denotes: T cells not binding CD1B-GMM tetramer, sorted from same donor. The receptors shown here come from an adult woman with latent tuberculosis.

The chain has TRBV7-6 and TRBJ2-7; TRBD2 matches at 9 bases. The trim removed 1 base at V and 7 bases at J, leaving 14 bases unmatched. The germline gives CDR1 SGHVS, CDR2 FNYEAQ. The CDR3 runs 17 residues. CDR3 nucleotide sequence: TGTGCCAGCAGCTTAGGCAGGGAGGGGCTAGCGGGAAGGGAGCAGTACTTC. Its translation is CASSLGREGLAGREQYF.

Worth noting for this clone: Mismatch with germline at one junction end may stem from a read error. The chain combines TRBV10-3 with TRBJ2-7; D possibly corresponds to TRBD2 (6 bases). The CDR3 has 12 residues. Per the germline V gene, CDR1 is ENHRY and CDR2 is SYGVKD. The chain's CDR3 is CAISAPSAPLNF. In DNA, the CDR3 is TGTGCCATCAGTGCCCCTAGCGCACCCCTGAACTTC.

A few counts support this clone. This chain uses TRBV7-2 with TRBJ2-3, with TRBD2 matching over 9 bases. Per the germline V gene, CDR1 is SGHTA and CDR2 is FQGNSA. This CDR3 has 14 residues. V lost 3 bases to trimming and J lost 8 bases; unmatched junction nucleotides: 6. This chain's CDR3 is CASSFRGGEGTQYF. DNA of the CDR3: TGTGCCAGCAGCTTTCGCGGGGGGGAGGGTACGCAGTATTTT.

The CDR3: CASSLDRAGGPEEQFF. The CDR3, as DNA: TGTGCCAGCAGCTTAGATCGGGCGGGAGGGCCGGAAGAGCAGTTCTTC. The chain carries TRBV7-3 and TRBJ2-1; TRBD2 matches 9 bases. The CDR3 covers 16 residues. Germline V CDR1 and CDR2: SGHTA, FQGTGA. J lost 10 bases, V lost 2 bases, and 12 bases had no gene match.

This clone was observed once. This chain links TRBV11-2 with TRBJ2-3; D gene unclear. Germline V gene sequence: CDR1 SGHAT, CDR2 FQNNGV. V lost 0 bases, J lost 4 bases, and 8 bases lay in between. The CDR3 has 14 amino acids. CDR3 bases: TGTGCCAGCAGCTTAGATCGTGCGTCAGATACGCAGTATTTT. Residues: CASSLDRASDTQYF.

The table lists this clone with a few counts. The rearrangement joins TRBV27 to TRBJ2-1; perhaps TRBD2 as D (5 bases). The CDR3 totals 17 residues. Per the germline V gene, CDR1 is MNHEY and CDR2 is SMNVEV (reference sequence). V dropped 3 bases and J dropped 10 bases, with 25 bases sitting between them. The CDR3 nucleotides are TGTGCCAGCAGTTTTTCCGGAGGCGTGTCGTTGACCCTAGAGCAGTTCTTC. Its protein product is CASSFSGGVSLTLEQFF.

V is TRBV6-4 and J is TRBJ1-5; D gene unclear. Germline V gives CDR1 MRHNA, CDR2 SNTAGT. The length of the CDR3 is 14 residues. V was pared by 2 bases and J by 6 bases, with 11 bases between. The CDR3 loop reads CASSDRAEGQPQHF. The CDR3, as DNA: TGTGCCAGCAGTGACAGAGCTGAGGGTCAGCCCCAGCATTTT.

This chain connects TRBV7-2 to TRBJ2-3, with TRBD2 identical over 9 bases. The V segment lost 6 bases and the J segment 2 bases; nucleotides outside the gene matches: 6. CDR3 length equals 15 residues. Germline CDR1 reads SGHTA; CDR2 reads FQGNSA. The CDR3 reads CASRSSGVITDTQYF. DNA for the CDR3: TGTGCCAGCAGATCTAGCGGGGTCATCACAGATACGCAGTATTTT.

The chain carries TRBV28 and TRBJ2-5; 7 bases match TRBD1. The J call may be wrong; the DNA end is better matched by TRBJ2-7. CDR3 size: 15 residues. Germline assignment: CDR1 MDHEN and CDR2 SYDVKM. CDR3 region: CASSPQFRGTYEQYF. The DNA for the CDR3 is TGTGCCAGCAGTCCCCAATTCAGGGGGACCTACGAGCAGTACTTC.